The source of this T cell receptor (beta chain) is a study of OX40 agonist ivuxolimab in advanced cancers. The overall study: Males comprised around 80% of the group, whose mean age was roughly 60 years (range roughly 23 to 90). Checkpoint inhibitors had been given previously to 35% to 50% of patients.

The method was immunoSEQ multiplex PCR; TCRdb's version includes in-frame clones alone and lacks a portion of them. The sample yields more than 65,000 clones, about 94% seen once. This receptor was taken from an adult with an advanced solid tumor such as melanoma, head and neck, liver or kidney cancer. The sample consisted of CD4+ or CD8+ T cells sorted from blood, taken in a trial of the OX40 agonist ivuxolimab.

CDR3 in DNA: TGCAGCGTTGAAGGCCGGGACAACCGCTACGAGCAGTACTTC. Its translation: CSVEGRDNRYEQYF. V and J are TRBV29-1 and TRBJ2-7, with a tentative D call TRBD1 (6 bases). CDR1 and CDR2 from the germline V gene are SQVTM and ANQGSEA. The CDR3 spans 14 residues. V lost 1 base to trimming and J lost 3 bases, with 13 bases between them.